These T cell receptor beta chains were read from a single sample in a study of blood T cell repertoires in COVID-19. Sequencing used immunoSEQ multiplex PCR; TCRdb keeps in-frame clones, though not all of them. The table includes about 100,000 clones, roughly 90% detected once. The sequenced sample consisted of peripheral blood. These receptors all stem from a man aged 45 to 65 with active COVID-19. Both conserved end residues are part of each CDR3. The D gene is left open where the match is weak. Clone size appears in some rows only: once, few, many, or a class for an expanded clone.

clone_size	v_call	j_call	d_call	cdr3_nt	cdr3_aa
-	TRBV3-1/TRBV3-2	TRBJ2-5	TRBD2	TGTGCCAGCAGCCAAGCGCTAGCGGGAGTCGGGGAGACCCAGTACTTC	CASSQALAGVGETQYF
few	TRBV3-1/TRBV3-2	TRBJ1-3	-	TGTGCCAGCAGCCCCCTCTCTAGCAGCCAAACGGGAAACACCATATATTTT	CASSPLSSSQTGNTIYF
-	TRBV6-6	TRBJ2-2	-	TGTGCCAGCAGTTTAAGGACAGTAAACACCGGGGAGCTGTTTTTT	CASSLRTVNTGELFF
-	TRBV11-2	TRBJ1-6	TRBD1	TGTGCCAGCAGTTTAACAGGGGGCTCCTGGAATTCACCCCTCCACTTT	CASSLTGGSWNSPLHF
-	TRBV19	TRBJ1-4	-	TGTGCCAGTAGTATTTTCGGTCGTAATGAAAAACTGTTTTTT	CASSIFGRNEKLFF
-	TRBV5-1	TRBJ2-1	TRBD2	TGCGCCAGCAGCTTAGGTAGCGGGGGGTCCTTAAGCTCCTACAATGAGCAGTTCTTC	CASSLGSGGSLSSYNEQFF
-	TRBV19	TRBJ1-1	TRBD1	TGTGCCAGTTCTAGAGAGACAGGGACTTCCGAAGCTTTCTTT	CASSRETGTSEAFF
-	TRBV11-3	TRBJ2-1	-	TGTGCCAGCAGCTTAACTCAGGCCGGTGGGAGTGGGTACAATGAGCAGTTCTTC	CASSLTQAGGSGYNEQFF
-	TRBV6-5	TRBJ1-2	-	TGTGCCAGCAGTCCCCGGACAGTAGAAAACTATGGCTACACCTTC	CASSPRTVENYGYTF
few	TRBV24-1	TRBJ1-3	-	TGTGCCACCAGTGATTTCGGGAACACCATATATTTT	CATSDFGNTIYF
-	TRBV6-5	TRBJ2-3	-	TGTGCCAGCAGTTACTCGGCGGGGTATACGCAGTATTTT	CASSYSAGYTQYF
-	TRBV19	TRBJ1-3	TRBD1	TGTGCCAGTAGCTGGGACAGGGGTGGAAACACCATATATTTT	CASSWDRGGNTIYF
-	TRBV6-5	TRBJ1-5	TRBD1	TGTGCCAGCAGCGCAGGGGGCGCGATTCAGCCCCAGCATTTT	CASSAGGAIQPQHF
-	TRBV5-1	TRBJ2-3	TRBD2	TGCGCCAGCAGCTTAGCGGGGATGAACACAGATACGCAGTATTTT	CASSLAGMNTDTQYF
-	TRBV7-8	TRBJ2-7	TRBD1	TGTGCCAGCAGCCGGGACAGGGCTCCTCCCGAGCAGTACTTC	CASSRDRAPPEQYF
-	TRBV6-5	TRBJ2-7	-	TGTGCCAGCAGTTCATCAGACAGGATTCCCCCCCAAGAGCAGTACTTC	CASSSSDRIPPQEQYF
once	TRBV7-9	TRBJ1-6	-	TGTGCCAGCAGCCCAGATCCGACAGTTTCACCCCTCCACTTT	CASSPDPTVSPLHF
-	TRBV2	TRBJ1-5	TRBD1	TGTGCCAGCAGTGCGGACAGGGGTGGCAATCAGCCCCAGCATTTT	CASSADRGGNQPQHF
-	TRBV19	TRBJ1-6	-	TGTGCCAGCAGCATGGGGGGGGAAGAGTATAATTCACCCCTCCACTTT	CASSMGGEEYNSPLHF
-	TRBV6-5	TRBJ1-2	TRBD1	TGTGCCAGCAGCAGACACGACAGGGAGGAAGGCTACACCTTC	CASSRHDREEGYTF
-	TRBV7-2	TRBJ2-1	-	TGTGCCAGCAGCCCGAGAGGGGGAAGCTCCTACAATGAGCAGTTCTTC	CASSPRGGSSYNEQFF
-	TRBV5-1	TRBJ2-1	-	TGCGCCAGCAGCCCTGGAGGGTTTGATGAGCAGTTCTTC	CASSPGGFDEQFF
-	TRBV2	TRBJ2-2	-	TGTGCCAGCAGTCGGTCCCCCGCCCCCGGGGAGCTGTTTTTT	CASSRSPAPGELFF
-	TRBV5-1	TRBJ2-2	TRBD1	TGCGCCAGCAGCCTGGGACAGGGGAGCACCGGGGAGCTGTTTTTT	CASSLGQGSTGELFF
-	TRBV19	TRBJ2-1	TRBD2	TGTGCCAGTAGAACGACTAGCGGGGGGGCCGCCTACAATGAGCAGTTCTTC	CASRTTSGGAAYNEQFF
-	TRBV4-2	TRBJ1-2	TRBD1	TGTGCCAGCAGCCAAGATGGGTCACAGGGGGCGGGAGGCTACACCTTC	CASSQDGSQGAGGYTF
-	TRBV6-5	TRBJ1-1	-	TGTGCCAGCAGTTACTCGTACAGGGCCCCTGAAGCTTTCTTT	CASSYSYRAPEAFF
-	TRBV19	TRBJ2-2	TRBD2	TGTGCCAGCGAGACTAGCGGGAACACCGGGGAGCTGTTTTTT	CASETSGNTGELFF
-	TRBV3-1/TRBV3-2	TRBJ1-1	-	TGTGCCAGCAGCCCCCACAAGGGGGAATTGAACACTGAAGCTTTCTTT	CASSPHKGELNTEAFF
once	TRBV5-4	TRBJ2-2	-	TGTGCCATCCCGCGGGCTAGGTCCGGCACCGGGGAGCTGTTTTTT	CAIPRARSGTGELFF
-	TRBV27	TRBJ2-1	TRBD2	TGTGCCAGCAGTTTAGACGCCAACCCGACTAGCGGGGGCAAAGGTGGTGAGCAGTTCTTC	CASSLDANPTSGGKGGEQFF
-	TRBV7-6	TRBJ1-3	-	TGTGCCAGCACCCCTAATCGCGCAGGCGGAAACACCATATATTTT	CASTPNRAGGNTIYF
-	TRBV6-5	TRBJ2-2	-	TGTGCCAGCAGTACAGGGTATGACACCGGGGAGCTGTTTTTT	CASSTGYDTGELFF
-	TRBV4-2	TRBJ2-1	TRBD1	TGTGCCAGCAGCCAATACCCGGGACAGGGGGGGAATGAGCAGTTCTTC	CASSQYPGQGGNEQFF
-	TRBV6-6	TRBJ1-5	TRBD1	TGTGCCAGCAATATTGGGACAGGGTATCAGCCCCAGCATTTT	CASNIGTGYQPQHF
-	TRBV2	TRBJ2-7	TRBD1	TGTGCCAGCAACTCCGGGACAGGGTTCGAGCAGTACTTC	CASNSGTGFEQYF
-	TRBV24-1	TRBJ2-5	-	-	CATSVPGGETQYF
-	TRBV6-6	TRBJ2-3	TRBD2	TGTGCCAGCAGAGGCAGCGGGGGGGCGATTGGAGATACGCAGTATTTT	CASRGSGGAIGDTQYF
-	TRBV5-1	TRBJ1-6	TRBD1	TGCGCCAGCAGCTTGGGGCTGACAGGGACTGTGTCACCCCTCCACTTT	CASSLGLTGTVSPLHF
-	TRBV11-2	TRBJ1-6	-	TGTGCCAGCAGCTTAGCCCACAGCTCCTATAATTCACCCCTCCACTTT	CASSLAHSSYNSPLHF
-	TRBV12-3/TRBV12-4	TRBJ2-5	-	TGTGCCAGCAGCCTAAGCTCGCCTCCCCAGTACTTC	CASSLSSPPQYF
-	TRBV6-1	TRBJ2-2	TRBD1	TGTGCCAGCAGTGGGGGGACAGGGGGGTTGAACACCGGGGAGCTGTTTTTT	CASSGGTGGLNTGELFF
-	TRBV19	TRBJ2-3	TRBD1	TGTGCCAGTAGTACGCAGGGGGTTGGAGCAGATACGCAGTATTTT	CASSTQGVGADTQYF
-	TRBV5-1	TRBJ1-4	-	TGCGCCAGCAGCTCCACAGGAGCCGAAGATGAAAAACTGTTTTTT	CASSSTGAEDEKLFF
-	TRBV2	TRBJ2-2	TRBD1	TGTGCCAGTATAACCGGGACAGGGAATGAGCTGTTTTTT	CASITGTGNELFF
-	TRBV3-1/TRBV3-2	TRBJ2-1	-	TGTGCCAGCAGCCCAGGCAATGAGCAGTTCTTC	CASSPGNEQFF
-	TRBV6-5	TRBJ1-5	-	TGTGCCAGCAGTCCCGGGGGATCTTATCAGCCCCAGCATTTT	CASSPGGSYQPQHF
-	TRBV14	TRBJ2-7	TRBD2	TGTGCCAGCAGCCGAGGTTGGGGGGGGTACGAGCAGTACTTC	CASSRGWGGYEQYF
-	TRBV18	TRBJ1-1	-	TGTGCCAGCTCACCACAGACAGATCGCACTGAAGCTTTCTTT	CASSPQTDRTEAFF
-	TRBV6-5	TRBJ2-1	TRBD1	TGTGCCAGCAGTTACCATTCGGGACAGGGGAGCTATGAGCAGTTCTTC	CASSYHSGQGSYEQFF
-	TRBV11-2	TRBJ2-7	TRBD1	TGTGCCAGCAGCTATTTTCGGACAGGGTCCTTTTCCTACGAGCAGTACTTC	CASSYFRTGSFSYEQYF
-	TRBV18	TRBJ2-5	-	TGTGCCAGCTCACTGACAGGAAACCAAGAGACCCAGTACTTC	CASSLTGNQETQYF
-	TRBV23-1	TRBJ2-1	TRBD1	TGCGCCAGCAGTCAACAGACAGGGAGCTCCTACAATGAGCAGTTCTTC	CASSQQTGSSYNEQFF